This entry concerns a single T cell receptor (beta chain). Antigen: not known. This sample stems from a study of B cell selection in AIRE deficiency. Overall study results and limits: About a third of healthy-shared Treg sequences were found among patient Tconv cells. Only approximately 10% of around 3,900 shared Treg sequences were patient-specific; about 30% healthy-specific.

Method: immunoSEQ multiplex PCR; TCRdb's copy keeps in-frame clones and lacks some. The sample includes roughly 23,000 clones, around 90% seen only once; the top ten take roughly 1.4%. The germline gives CDR1 SGHVS, CDR2 FNYEAQ. The CDR3 sequence is 15 residues long. J lost 3 bases, V lost 0 bases, and 0 bases had no gene match. Regulatory T cells were sorted as CD4+CD25hiCD127low/negative cells. Control samples were from healthy, unrelated donors. What was sequenced was CD4+CD25+ Tregs sorted from PBMCs. This sequence originates from a human donor in good health. The rearrangement links TRBV7-6 to TRBJ2-3; TRBD2 matches 10 bases. The CDR3 loop is CASSLALAGTDTQYF. DNA of the CDR3: TGTGCCAGCAGCTTAGCACTAGCGGGAACAGATACGCAGTATTTT.